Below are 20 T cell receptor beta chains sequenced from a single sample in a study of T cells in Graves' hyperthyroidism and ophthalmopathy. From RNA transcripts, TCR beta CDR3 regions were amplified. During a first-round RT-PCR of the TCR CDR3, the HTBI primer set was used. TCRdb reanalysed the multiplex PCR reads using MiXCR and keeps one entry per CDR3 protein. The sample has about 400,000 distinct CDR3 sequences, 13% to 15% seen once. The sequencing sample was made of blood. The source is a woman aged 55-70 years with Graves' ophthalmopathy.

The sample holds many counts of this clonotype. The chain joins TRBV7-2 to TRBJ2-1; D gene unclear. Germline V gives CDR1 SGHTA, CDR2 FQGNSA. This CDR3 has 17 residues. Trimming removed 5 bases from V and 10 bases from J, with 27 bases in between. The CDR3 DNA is TGTGCCAGCAGCCCAAAACCGGGTGGGTCGATTCCCGTGGAGCAGTTCTTC. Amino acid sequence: CASSPKPGGSIPVEQFF.

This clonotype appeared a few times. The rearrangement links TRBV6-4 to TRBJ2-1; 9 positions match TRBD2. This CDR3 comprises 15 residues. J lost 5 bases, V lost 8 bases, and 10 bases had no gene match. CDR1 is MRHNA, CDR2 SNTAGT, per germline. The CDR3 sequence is CASPTMAGGDNEQFF. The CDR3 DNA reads TGTGCCAGCCCGACTATGGCGGGAGGGGACAATGAGCAGTTCTTC.

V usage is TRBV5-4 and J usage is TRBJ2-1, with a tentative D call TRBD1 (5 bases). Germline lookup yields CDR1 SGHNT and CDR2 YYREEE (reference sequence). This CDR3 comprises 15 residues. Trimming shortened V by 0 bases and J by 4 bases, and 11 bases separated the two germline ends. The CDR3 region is CASSLGGAVYNEQFF. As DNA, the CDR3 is TGTGCCAGCAGCTTGGGGGGCGCGGTTTACAATGAGCAGTTCTTC. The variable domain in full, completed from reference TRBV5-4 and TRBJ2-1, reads ETGVTQSPTHLIKTRGQQVTLRCSSQSGHNTVSWYQQALGQGPQFIFQYYREEENGRGNFPPRFSGLQFPNYSSELNVNALELDDSALYLCASSLGGAVYNEQFFGPGTRLTVL.

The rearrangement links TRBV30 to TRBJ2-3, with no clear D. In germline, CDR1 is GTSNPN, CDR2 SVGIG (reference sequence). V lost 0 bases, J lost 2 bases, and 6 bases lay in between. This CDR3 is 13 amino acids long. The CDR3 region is CAWSVGLTDTQYF. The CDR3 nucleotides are TGTGCCTGGAGTGTAGGCCTCACAGATACGCAGTATTTT.

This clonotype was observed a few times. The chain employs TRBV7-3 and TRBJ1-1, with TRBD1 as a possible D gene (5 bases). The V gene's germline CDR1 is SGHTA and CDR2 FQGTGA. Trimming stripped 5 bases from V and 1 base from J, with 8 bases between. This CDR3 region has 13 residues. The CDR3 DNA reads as TGTGCCAGCAGCCACGACAGGAACACTGAAGCTTTCTTT. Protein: CASSHDRNTEAFF.

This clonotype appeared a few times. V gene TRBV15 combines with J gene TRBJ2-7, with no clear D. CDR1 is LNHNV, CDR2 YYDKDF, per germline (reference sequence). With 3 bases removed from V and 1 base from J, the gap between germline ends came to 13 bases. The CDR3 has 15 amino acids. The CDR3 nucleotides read TGTGCCACCAGCAGGCGGACGATGGGGTCCTACGAGCAGTACTTC. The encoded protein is CATSRRTMGSYEQYF.

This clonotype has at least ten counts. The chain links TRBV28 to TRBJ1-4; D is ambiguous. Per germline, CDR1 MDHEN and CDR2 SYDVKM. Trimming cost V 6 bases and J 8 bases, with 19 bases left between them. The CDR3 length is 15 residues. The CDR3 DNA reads TGTGCCAGCAGACCAATTTCGGGCCCTGAAGAAAAACTGTTTTTT. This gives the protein CASRPISGPEEKLFF.

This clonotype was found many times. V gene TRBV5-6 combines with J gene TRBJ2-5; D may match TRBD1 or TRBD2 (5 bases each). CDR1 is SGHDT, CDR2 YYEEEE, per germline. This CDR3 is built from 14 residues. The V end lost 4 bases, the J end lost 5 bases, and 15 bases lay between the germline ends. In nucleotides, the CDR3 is TGTGCCAGCAGCCGAGGGTCAGGGTATGAGACCCAGTACTTC. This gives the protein CASSRGSGYETQYF.

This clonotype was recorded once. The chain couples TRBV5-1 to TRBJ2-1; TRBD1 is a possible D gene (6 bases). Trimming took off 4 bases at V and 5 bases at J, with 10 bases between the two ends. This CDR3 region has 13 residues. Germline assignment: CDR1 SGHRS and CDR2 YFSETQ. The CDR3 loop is CASSGDTNNEQFF. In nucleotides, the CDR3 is TGCGCCAGCAGCGGGGACACAAACAATGAGCAGTTCTTC. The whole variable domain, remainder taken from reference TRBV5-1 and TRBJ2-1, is KAGVTQTPRYLIKTRGQQVTLSCSPISGHRSVSWYQQTPGQGLQFLFEYFSETQRNKGNFPGRFSGRQFSNSRSEMNVSTLELGDSALYLCASSGDTNNEQFFGPGTRLTVL.

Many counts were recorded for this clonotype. In DNA form, the CDR3 reads TGCAGCGTTGCCTCCAAATCCGGGACAGGAGGGGGTACGCAGTATTTT. Translating gives CSVASKSGTGGGTQYF. J is TRBJ2-3 and V is TRBV29-1; 8 bases agree with TRBD1. J was trimmed by 8 bases and V by 4 bases; bases with no gene match: 17. The CDR3 runs to 16 residues. Germline CDR1 is SQVTM and CDR2 is ANQGSEA.

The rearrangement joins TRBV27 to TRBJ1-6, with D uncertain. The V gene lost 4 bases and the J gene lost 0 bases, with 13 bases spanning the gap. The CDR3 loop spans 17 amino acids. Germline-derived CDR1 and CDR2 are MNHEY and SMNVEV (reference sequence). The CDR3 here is CASSYKTPISYNSPLHF. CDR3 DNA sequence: TGTGCCAGCAGTTATAAGACCCCTATCTCCTATAATTCACCCCTCCACTTT.

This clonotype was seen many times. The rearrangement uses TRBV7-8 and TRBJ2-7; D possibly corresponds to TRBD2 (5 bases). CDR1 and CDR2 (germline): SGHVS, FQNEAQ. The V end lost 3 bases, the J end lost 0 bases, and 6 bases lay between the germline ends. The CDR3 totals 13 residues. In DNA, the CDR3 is TGTGCCAGCAGCTTTCGGGGCTCCTACGAGCAGTACTTC. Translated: CASSFRGSYEQYF.

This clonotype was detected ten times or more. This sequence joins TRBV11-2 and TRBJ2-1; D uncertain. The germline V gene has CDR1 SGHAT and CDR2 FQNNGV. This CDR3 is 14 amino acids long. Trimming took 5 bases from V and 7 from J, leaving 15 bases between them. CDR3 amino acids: CASSLTGLRNEQFF. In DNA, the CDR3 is TGTGCCAGCAGCCTAACCGGGCTGCGGAATGAGCAGTTCTTC.

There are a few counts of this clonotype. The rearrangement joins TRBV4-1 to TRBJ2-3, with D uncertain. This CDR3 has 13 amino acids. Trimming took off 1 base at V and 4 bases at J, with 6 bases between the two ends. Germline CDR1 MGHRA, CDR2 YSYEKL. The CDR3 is CASSQVSADTQYF. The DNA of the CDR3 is TGCGCCAGCAGCCAAGTGTCGGCAGATACGCAGTATTTT.

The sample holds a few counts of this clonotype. The CDR3 nucleotides read TGTGCCAGCTCAGGGGACAGGGACGAGACCCAGTACTTC. It specifies CASSGDRDETQYF. This chain joins TRBV18 and TRBJ2-5; 9 positions match TRBD1. This CDR3 is built from 13 residues. V trimming: 5 bases; J trimming: 5 bases; junction bases outside the gene matches: 3. Per germline, CDR1 KGHSH and CDR2 LQKENI.

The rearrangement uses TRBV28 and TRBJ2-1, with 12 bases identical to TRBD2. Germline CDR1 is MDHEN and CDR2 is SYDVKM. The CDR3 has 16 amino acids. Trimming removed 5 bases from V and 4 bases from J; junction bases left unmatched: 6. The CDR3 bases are TGTGCCAGCAGTCCAGGGACTAGCGGGCCTTACAATGAGCAGTTCTTC. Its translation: CASSPGTSGPYNEQFF. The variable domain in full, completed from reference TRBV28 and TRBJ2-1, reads DVKVTQSSRYLVKRTGEKVFLECVQDMDHENMFWYRQDPGLGLRLIYFSYDVKMKEKGDIPEGYSVSREKKERFSLILESASTNQTSMYLCASSPGTSGPYNEQFFGPGTRLTVL.

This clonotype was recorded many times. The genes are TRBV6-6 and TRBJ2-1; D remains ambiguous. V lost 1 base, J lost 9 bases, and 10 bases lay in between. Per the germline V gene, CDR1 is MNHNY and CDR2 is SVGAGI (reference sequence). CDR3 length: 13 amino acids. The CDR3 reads CASSYWDWGEQFF. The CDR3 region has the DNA TGTGCCAGCAGTTACTGGGATTGGGGTGAGCAGTTCTTC.

The CDR3: CASSPNQGRQNTGELFF. The CDR3 DNA follows: TGTGCCAGCAGCCCGAATCAAGGACGGCAGAACACCGGGGAGCTGTTTTTT. The chain links TRBV7-9 to TRBJ2-2; D is uncertain. Germline lookup yields CDR1 SEHNR and CDR2 FQNEAQ (reference sequence). The V and J ends lost 5 bases and 1 base respectively, with 17 bases between them. The CDR3 totals 17 residues.

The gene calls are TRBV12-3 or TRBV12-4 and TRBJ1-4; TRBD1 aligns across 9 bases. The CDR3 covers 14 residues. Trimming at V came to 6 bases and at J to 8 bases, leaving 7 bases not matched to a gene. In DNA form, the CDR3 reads TGTGCCAGCAGCCCGGGACAGGGCAGGGAAAAACTGTTTTTT. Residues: CASSPGQGREKLFF.

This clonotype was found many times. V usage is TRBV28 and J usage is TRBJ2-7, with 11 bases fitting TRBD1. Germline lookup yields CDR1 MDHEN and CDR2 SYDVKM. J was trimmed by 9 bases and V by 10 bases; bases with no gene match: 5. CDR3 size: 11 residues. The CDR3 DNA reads TGTGCCACCAGGACAGGGGGCGGGCAGTACTTC. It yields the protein CATRTGGGQYF.